This is a list of T cell receptor beta chains from one sample in a study of shared clonotypes between healthy human individuals. The table came from immunoSEQ multiplex PCR; TCRdb's copy has only in-frame clones and leaves some out. Of more than 200,000 clones listed, approximately 70% are singletons. The sequenced sample was memory CD4+ T cells sorted from blood. The origin of the receptors is a young man in good health. Each CDR3 is given with its conserved first and last residue.

J: TRBJ2-3
V: TRBV30
CDR3: CAWSAGSDMRQYF

J: TRBJ2-3
V: TRBV2
CDR3: CASSASSGSWQDTQYF

J: TRBJ2-7
V: TRBV28
CDR3: CASRGFQPSYEQYF

J: TRBJ2-7
V: TRBV5-3
CDR3: CARSLGQGTGEQYF

J: TRBJ2-3
V: TRBV10-3
CDR3: CAISEHSGTDTQYF

J: TRBJ1-2
V: TRBV7-8
CDR3: CASSLAGQGTRYGYTF

J: TRBJ2-5
V: TRBV6-5
CDR3: CASSYSYRTAQETQYF

J: TRBJ2-1
V: TRBV7-9
CDR3: CASSLVGLSPPHNEQFF

J: TRBJ1-1
V: TRBV5-4
CDR3: CASSLGGQGNTEAFF

J: TRBJ1-4
V: TRBV5-1
CDR3: CASRPGQDSEKLFF

J: TRBJ2-2
V: TRBV5-1
CDR3: CASSLQGARTGELFF

J: TRBJ2-1
V: TRBV27
CDR3: CASTTFPSGSWGEQFF

J: TRBJ2-7
V: TRBV6-1
CDR3: CASSRLYEQYF

J: TRBJ2-1
V: TRBV19
CDR3: CASSISRVQFF

J: TRBJ2-5
V: TRBV29-1
CDR3: CSVGMGQETQYF

J: TRBJ1-2
V: TRBV18
CDR3: CASSVSPSNYGYTF

J: TRBJ2-1
V: TRBV5-8
CDR3: CASSFSPSGRAWVYEQFF

J: TRBJ2-3
V: TRBV6-6
CDR3: CASLAPSTDTQYF

J: TRBJ2-4
V: TRBV11-2
CDR3: CASSFLRGVPIQYF

J: TRBJ1-3
V: TRBV20-1
CDR3: CSVETGNTIYF

J: TRBJ2-2
V: TRBV14
CDR3: CASSRRDGGPGELFF

J: TRBJ2-5
V: TRBV30
CDR3: CACPGGRYQETQYF

J: TRBJ2-5
V: TRBV10-1
CDR3: CASSEGIGAQETQYF

J: TRBJ1-4
V: TRBV11-2
CDR3: CASSLSQSNEKLFF

J: TRBJ2-7
V: TRBV5-6
CDR3: CASSPTQLGATDEQYF

J: TRBJ2-3
V: TRBV11-3
CDR3: CASSLDLGTDTQYF

J: TRBJ1-4
V: TRBV15
CDR3: CATSRKTGTANEKLFF

J: TRBJ2-7
V: TRBV4-3
CDR3: CASSLHRGPTYEQYF

J: TRBJ1-1
V: TRBV18
CDR3: CASSPNAGGTEAFF

J: TRBJ2-7
V: TRBV30
CDR3: CAWTPAGGAYEQYF

J: TRBJ2-3
V: TRBV5-1
CDR3: CASSLAPPTTDTQYF

J: TRBJ2-3
V: TRBV5-1
CDR3: CASSFTGETDTQYF

J: TRBJ1-5
V: TRBV14
CDR3: CASSHNQVQPQHF

J: TRBJ2-7
V: TRBV2
CDR3: CASRREGTIYEQYF

J: TRBJ2-3
V: TRBV6-1
CDR3: CASRTITDTQYF

J: TRBJ2-1
V: TRBV28
CDR3: CASSPTDGYNEQFF